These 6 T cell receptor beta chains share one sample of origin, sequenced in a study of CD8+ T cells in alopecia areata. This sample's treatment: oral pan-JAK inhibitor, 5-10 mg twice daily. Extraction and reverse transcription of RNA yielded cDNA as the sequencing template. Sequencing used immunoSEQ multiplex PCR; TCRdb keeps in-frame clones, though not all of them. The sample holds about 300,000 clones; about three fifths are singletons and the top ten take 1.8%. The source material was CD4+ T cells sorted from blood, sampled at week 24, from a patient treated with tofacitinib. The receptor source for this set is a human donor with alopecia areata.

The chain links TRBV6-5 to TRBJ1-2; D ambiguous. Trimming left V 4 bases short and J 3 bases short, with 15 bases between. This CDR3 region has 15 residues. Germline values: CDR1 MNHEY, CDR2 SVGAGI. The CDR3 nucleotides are TGTGCCAGCAGTTGGGCTTGGCAGGACCACTATGGCTACACCTTC. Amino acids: CASSWAWQDHYGYTF.

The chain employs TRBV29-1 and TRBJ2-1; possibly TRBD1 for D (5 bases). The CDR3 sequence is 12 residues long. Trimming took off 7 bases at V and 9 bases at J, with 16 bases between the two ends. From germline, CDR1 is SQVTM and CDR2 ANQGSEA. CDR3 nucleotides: TGCAGCGCACGCGGACCCGACAGTGAGCAGTTCTTC. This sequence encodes CSARGPDSEQFF.

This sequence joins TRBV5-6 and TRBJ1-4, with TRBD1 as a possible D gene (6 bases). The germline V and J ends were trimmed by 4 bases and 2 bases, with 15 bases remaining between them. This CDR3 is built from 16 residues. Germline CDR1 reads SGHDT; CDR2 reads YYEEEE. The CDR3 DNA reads TGTGCCAGCAGCACGATTGAGGGACATACTAATGAAAAACTGTTTTTT. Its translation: CASSTIEGHTNEKLFF.

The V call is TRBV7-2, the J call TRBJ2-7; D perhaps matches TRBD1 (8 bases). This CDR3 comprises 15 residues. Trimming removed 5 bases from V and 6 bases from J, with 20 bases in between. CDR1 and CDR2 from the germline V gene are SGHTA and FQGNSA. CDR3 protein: CASSRSLQGGSEQYF. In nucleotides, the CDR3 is TGTGCCAGCAGCCGAAGCCTACAGGGGGGGAGCGAGCAGTACTTC.

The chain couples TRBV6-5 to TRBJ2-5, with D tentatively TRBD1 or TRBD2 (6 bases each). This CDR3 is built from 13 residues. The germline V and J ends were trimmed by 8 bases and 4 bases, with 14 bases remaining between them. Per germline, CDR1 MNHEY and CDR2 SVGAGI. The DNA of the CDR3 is TGTGCCAGCGGGGGGCGCCGGGGAGAGACCCAGTACTTC. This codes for CASGGRRGETQYF.

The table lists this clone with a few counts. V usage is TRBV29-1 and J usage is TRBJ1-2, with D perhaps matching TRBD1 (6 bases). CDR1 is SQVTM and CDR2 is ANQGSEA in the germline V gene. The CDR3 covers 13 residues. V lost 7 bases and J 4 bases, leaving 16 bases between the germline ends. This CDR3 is CSATDSYGYGYTF. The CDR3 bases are TGCAGCGCCACGGACAGCTACGGCTATGGCTACACCTTC.